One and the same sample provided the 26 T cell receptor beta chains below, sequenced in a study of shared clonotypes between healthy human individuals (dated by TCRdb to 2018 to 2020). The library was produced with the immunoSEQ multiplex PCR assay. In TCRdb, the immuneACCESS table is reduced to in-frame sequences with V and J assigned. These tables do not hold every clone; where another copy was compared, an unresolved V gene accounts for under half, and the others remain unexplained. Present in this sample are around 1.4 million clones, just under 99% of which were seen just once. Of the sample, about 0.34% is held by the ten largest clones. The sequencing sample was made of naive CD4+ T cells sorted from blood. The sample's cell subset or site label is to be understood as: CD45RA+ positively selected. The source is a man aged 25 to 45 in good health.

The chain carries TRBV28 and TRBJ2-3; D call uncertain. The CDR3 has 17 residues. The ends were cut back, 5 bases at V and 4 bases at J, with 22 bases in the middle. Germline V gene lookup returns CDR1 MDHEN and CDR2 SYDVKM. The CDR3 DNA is TGTGCCAGCAGTCCCCCCACGAGCGTCAAACCCCCAGATACGCAGTATTTT. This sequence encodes CASSPPTSVKPPDTQYF.

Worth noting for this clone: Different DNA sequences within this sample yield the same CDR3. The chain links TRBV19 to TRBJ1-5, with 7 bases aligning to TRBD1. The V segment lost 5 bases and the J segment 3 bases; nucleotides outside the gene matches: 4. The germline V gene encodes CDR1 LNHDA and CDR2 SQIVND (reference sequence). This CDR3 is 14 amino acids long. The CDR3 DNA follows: TGTGCCAGTAGTCGGGGACAGAACAATCAGCCCCAGCATTTT. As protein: CASSRGQNNQPQHF.

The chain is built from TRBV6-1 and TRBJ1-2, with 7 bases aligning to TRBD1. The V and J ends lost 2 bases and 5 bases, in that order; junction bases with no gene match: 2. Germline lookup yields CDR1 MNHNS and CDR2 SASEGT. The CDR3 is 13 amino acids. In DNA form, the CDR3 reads TGTGCCAGCAGTGAAAGGGGGCCGTATGGCTACACCTTC. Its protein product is CASSERGPYGYTF.

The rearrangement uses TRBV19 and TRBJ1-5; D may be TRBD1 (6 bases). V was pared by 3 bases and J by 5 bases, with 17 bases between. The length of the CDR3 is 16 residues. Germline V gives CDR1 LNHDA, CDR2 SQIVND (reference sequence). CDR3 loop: CASSINKGGGDQPQHF. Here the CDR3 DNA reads TGTGCCAGTAGTATTAACAAGGGGGGCGGTGATCAGCCCCAGCATTTT.

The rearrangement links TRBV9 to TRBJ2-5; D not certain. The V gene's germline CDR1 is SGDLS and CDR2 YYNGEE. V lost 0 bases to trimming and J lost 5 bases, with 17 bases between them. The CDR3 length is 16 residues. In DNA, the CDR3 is TGTGCCAGCAGCGTAGAGGGCAGCCCGAGGCTGGAGACCCAGTACTTC. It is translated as CASSVEGSPRLETQYF.

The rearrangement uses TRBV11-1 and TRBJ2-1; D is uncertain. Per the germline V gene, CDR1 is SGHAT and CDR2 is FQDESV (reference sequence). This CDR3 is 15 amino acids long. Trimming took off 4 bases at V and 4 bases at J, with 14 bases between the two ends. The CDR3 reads CASSSPPGEYNEQFF. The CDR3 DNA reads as TGTGCCAGCAGCTCACCCCCTGGGGAATACAATGAGCAGTTCTTC.

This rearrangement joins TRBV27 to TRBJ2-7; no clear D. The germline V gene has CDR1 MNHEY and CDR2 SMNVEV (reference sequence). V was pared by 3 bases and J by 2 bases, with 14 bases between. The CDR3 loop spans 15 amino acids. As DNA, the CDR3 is TGTGCCAGCAGTTTGTCTGTGGGCAGGACCTACGAGCAGTACTTC. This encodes CASSLSVGRTYEQYF.

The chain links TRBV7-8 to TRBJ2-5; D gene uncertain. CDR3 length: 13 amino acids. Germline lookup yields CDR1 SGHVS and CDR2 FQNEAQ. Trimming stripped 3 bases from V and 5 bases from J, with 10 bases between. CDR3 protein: CASSFRTAETQYF. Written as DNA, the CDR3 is TGTGCCAGCAGCTTTAGGACCGCGGAGACCCAGTACTTC.

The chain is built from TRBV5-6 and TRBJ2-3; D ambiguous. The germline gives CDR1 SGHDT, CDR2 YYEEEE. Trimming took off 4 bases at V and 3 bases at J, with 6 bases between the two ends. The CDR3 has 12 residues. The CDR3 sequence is CASSRRTDTQYF. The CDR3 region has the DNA TGTGCCAGCAGCAGACGGACAGATACGCAGTATTTT.

In DNA form, the CDR3 reads TGTGCCAGCAGCCGCACTAGCGGGAGATCACGGATTGAGCAGTTCTTC. Translated: CASSRTSGRSRIEQFF. The rearrangement joins TRBV14 to TRBJ2-1; 11 bases fit TRBD2. The ends lost 4 bases at V and 9 bases at J; junction bases unmatched: 11. Germline values: CDR1 SGHDN, CDR2 FVKESK. The CDR3 contains 16 residues.

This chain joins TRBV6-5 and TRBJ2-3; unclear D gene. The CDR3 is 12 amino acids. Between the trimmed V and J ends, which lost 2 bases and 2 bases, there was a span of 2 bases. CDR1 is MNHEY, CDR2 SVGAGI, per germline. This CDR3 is CASSYNTDTQYF. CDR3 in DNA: TGTGCCAGCAGTTACAACACAGATACGCAGTATTTT.

The CDR3 bases are TGTGCCAGCAGCTTAAGGTCTCGGGGGAACACCGGGGAGCTGTTTTTT. Encoded protein: CASSLRSRGNTGELFF. The chain has TRBV7-3 and TRBJ2-2; weak D call: TRBD2 (5 bases). Trimming pared 1 base from V and 1 base from J, leaving 10 bases between. CDR1 is SGHTA and CDR2 is FQGTGA in the germline V gene. The CDR3 consists of 16 residues.

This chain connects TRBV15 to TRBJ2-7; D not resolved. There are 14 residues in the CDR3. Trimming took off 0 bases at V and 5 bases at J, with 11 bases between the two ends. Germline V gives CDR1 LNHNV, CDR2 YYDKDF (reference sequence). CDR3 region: CATSRDLASNEQYF. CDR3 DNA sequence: TGTGCCACCAGCAGAGATCTGGCGAGCAACGAGCAGTACTTC.

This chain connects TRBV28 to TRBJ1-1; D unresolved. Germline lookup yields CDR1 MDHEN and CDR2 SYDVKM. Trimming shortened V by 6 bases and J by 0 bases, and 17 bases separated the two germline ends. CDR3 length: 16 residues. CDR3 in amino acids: CASSPPGRYMNTEAFF. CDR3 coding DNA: TGTGCCAGCAGCCCCCCCGGCAGATACATGAACACTGAAGCTTTCTTT. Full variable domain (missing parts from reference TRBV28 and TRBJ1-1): DVKVTQSSRYLVKRTGEKVFLECVQDMDHENMFWYRQDPGLGLRLIYFSYDVKMKEKGDIPEGYSVSREKKERFSLILESASTNQTSMYLCASSPPGRYMNTEAFFGQGTRLTVV.

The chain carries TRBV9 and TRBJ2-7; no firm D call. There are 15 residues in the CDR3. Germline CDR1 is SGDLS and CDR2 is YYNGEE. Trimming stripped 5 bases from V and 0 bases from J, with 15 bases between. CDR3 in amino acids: CASSEEDGNSYEQYF. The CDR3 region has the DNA TGTGCCAGCAGTGAAGAGGACGGAAACTCCTACGAGCAGTACTTC.

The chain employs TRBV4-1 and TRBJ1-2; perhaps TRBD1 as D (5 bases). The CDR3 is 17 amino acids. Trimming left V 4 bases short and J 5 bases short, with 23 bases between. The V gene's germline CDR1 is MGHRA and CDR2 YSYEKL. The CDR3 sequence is CASSLTNSGTLRYGYTF. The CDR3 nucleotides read TGCGCCAGCAGCCTCACCAATTCCGGGACCCTGAGATATGGCTACACCTTC.

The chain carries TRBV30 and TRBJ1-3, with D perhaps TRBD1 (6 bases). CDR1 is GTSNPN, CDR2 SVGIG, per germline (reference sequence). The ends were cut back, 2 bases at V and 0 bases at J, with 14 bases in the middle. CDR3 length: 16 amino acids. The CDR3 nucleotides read TGTGCCTGGAGTTCCCTTGACAGGACCTCTGGAAACACCATATATTTT. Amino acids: CAWSSLDRTSGNTIYF.

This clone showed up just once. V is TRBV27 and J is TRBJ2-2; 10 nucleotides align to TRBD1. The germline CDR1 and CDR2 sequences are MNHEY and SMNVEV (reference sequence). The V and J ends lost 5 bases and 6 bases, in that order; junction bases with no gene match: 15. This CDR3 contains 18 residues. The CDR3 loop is CASSLDRGYGRGSGELFF. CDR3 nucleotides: TGTGCCAGCAGTCTGGACAGGGGGTACGGACGGGGCTCCGGGGAGCTGTTTTTT.

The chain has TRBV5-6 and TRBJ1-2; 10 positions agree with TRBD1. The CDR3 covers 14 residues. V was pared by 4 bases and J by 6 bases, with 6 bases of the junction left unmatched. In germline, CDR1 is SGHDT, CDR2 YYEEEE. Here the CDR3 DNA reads TGTGCCAGCAGCATAGCTGGGACAGGGGATGGCTACACCTTC. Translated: CASSIAGTGDGYTF.

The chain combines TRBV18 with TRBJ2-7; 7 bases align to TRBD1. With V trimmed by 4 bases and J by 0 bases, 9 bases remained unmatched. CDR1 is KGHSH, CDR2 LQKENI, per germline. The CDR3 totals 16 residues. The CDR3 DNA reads TGTGCCAGCTCACGAGGGAACAGGGGAAGCTCCTACGAGCAGTACTTC. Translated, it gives CASSRGNRGSSYEQYF.

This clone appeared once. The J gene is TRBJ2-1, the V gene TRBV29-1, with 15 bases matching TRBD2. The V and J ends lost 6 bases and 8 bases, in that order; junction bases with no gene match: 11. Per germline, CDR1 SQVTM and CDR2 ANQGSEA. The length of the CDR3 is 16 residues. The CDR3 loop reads CSVWGLAGGIRYEQFF. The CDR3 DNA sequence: TGCAGCGTATGGGGACTAGCGGGGGGAATAAGGTATGAGCAGTTCTTC.

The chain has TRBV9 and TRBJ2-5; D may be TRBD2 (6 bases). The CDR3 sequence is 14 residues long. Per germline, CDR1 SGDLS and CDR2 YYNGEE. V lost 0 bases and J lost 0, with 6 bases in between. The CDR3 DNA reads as TGTGCCAGCAGCGTAGTAGCGGACCAAGAGACCCAGTACTTC. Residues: CASSVVADQETQYF.

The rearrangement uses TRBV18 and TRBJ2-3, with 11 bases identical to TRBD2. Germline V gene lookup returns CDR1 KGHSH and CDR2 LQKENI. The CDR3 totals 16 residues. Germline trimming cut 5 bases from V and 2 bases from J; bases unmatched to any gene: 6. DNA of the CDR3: TGTGCCAGCTCAAAACTAGCGGGAGTAACCACAGATACGCAGTATTTT. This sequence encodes CASSKLAGVTTDTQYF.

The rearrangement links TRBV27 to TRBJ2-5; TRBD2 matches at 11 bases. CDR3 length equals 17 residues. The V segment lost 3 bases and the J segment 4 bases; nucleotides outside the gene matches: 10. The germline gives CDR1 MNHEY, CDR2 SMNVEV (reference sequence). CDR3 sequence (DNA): TGTGCCAGCAGTTTTCTAGCGGGAGGCAGGTTAAGAGAGACCCAGTACTTC. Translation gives CASSFLAGGRLRETQYF.

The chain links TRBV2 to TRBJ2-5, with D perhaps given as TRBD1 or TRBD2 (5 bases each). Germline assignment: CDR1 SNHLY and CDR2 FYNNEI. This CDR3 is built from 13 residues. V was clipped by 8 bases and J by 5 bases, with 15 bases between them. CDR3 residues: CASGGSRRETQYF. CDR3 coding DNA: TGTGCCAGCGGGGGATCCCGTCGGGAGACCCAGTACTTC.

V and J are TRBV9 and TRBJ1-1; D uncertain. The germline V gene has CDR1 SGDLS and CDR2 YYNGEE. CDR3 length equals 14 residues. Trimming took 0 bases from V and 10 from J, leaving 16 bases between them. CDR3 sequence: CASSVGSRTHGAFF. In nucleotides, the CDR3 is TGTGCCAGCAGCGTAGGAAGCCGAACTCATGGAGCTTTCTTT.